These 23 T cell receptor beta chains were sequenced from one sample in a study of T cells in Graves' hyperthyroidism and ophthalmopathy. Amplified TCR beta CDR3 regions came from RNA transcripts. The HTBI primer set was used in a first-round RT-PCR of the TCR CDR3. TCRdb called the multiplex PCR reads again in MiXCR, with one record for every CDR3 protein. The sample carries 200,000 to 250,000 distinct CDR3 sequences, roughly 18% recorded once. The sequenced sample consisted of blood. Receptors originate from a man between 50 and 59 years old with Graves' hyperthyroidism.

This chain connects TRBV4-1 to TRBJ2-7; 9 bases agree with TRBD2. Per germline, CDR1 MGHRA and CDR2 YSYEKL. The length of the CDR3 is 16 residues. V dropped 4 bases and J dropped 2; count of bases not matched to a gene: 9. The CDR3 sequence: CASSRGEIAGAYEQYF. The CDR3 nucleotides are TGCGCCAGCAGCCGCGGGGAAATAGCGGGAGCCTACGAGCAGTACTTC.

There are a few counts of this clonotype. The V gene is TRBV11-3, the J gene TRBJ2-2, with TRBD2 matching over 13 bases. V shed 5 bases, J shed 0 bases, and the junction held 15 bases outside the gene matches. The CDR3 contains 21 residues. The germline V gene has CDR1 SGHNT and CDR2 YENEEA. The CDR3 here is CASSHPPYRLAGGTNTGELFF. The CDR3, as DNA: TGTGCCAGCAGCCATCCACCCTACAGACTAGCGGGAGGAACGAACACCGGGGAGCTGTTTTTT. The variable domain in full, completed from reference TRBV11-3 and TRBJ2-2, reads EAGVVQSPRYKIIEKKQPVAFWCNPISGHNTLYWYLQNLGQGPELLIRYENEEAVDDSQLPKDRFSAERLKGVDSTLKIQPAELGDSAVYLCASSHPPYRLAGGTNTGELFFGEGSRLTVL.

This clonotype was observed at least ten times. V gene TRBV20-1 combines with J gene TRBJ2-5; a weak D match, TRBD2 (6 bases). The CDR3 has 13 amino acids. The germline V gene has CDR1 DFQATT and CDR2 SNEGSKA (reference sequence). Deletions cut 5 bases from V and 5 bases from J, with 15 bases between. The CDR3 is CSARHGGKETQYF. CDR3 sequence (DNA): TGCAGTGCTCGCCACGGAGGGAAGGAGACCCAGTACTTC.

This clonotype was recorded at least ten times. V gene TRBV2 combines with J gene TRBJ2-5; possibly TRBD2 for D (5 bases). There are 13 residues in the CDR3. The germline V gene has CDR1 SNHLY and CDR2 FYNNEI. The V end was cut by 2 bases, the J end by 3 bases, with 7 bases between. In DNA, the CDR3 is TGTGCCAGCAGTGAAATGGGAGAAGAGACCCAGTACTTC. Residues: CASSEMGEETQYF.

CDR3 DNA: TGTGCCAGCAGTATCCCAGGGGGAAGCAATGAGCAGTTCTTC. It translates to CASSIPGGSNEQFF. The rearrangement joins TRBV28 to TRBJ2-1; TRBD1 agrees at 7 bases. V was clipped by 5 bases and J by 6 bases; unmatched bases: 7. CDR1 and CDR2 (germline): MDHEN, SYDVKM. The CDR3 consists of 14 residues. Based on the CDR3 plus reference TRBV28 and TRBJ2-1, the full variable domain is DVKVTQSSRYLVKRTGEKVFLECVQDMDHENMFWYRQDPGLGLRLIYFSYDVKMKEKGDIPEGYSVSREKKERFSLILESASTNQTSMYLCASSIPGGSNEQFFGPGTRLTVL.

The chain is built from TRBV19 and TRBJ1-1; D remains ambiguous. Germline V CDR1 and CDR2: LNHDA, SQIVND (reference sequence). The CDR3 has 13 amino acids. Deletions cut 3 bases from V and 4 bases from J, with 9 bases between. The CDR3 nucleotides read TGTGCCAGTAGTATGGGAGTCCTCACTGAAGCTTTCTTT. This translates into CASSMGVLTEAFF.

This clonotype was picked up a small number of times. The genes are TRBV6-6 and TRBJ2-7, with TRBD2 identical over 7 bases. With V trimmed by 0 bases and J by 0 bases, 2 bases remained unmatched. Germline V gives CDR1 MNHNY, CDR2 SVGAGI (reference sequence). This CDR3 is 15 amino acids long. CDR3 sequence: CASSYSGGSSYEQYF. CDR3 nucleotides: TGTGCCAGCAGTTACTCGGGGGGGAGCTCCTACGAGCAGTACTTC.

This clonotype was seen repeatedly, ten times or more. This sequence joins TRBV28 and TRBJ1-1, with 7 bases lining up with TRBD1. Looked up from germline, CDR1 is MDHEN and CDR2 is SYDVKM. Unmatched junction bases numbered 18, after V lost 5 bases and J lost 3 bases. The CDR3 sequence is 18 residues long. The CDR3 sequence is CASSPGGEQGRRDTEAFF. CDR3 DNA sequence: TGTGCCAGCAGTCCCGGGGGGGAACAGGGGCGAAGGGACACTGAAGCTTTCTTT.

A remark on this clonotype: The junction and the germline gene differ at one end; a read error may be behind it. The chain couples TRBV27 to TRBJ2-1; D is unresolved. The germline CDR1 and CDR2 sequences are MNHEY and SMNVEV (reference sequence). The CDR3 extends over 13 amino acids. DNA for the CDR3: TGTGCCGGCAGTTTATCAGTTCATAATGAGCAGTTCTTC. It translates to CAGSLSVHNEQFF.

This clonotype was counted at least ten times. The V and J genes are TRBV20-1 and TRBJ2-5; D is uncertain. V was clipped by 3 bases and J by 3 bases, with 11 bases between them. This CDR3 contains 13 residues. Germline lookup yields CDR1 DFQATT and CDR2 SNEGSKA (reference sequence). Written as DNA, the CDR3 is TGCAGTGCTAGTACCAGCAGAAAAGAGACCCAGTACTTC. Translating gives CSASTSRKETQYF.

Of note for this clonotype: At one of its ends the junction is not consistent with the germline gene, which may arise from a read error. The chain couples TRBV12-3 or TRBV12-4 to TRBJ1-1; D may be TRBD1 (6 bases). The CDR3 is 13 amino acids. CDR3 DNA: TGTGCCGGCAGTCGGAGGGGGGACACTGAAGCTTTCTTT. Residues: CAGSRRGDTEAFF.

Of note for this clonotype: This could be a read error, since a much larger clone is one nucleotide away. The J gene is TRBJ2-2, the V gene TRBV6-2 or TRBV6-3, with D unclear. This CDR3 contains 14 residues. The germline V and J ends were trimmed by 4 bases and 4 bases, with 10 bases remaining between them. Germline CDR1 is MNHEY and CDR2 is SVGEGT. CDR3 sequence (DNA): TGTGCCAGCAGTTGGACGGTGAGCACCGGGGAGCTGTTTTTT. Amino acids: CASSWTVSTGELFF.

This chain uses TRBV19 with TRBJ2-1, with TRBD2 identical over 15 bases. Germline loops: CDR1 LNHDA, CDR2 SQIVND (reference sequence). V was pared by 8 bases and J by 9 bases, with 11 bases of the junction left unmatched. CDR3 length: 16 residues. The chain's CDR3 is CASGLAGGYPGAEQFF. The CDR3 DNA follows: TGTGCCAGTGGACTAGCGGGAGGGTACCCGGGTGCTGAGCAGTTCTTC.

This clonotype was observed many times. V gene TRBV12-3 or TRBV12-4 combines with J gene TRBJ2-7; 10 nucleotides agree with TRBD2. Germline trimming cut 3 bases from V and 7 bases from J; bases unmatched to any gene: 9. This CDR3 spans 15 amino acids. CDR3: CASSFTSGAPPEQYF. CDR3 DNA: TGTGCCAGCAGTTTTACTAGCGGGGCCCCTCCGGAGCAGTACTTC.

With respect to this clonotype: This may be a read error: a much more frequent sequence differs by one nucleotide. CDR3 sequence reads: CVTKVAGFSNQPQHF. In DNA form, the CDR3 reads TGTGTCACCAAGGTCGCAGGGTTTAGCAATCAGCCCCAGCATTTT. The chain has TRBV19 and TRBJ1-5; D is perhaps TRBD1 (5 bases). This CDR3 is built from 15 residues. Germline V CDR1 and CDR2: LNHDA, SQIVND (reference sequence). The full variable domain, with the rest looked up from reference TRBV19 and TRBJ1-5, is DGGITQSPKYLFRKEGQNVTLSCEQNLNHDAMYWYRQDPGQGLRLIYYSQIVNDFQKGDIAEGYSVSREKKESFPLTVTSAQKNPTAFYLCVTKVAGFSNQPQHFGDGTRLSIL.

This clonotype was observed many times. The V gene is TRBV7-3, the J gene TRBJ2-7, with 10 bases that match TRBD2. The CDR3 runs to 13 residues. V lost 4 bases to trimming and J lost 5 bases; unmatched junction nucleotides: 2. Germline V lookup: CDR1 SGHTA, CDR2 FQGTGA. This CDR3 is CASSSSGSHEQYF. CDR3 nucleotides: TGTGCCAGCAGCTCTAGCGGGAGCCACGAGCAGTACTTC.

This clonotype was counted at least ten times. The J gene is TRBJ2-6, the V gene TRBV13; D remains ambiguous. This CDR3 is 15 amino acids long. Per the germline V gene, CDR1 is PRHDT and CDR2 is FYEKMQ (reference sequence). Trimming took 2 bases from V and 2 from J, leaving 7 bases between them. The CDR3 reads CASSLNRAGANVLTF. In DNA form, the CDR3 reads TGTGCCAGCAGCTTAAATAGGGCTGGGGCCAACGTCCTGACTTTC.

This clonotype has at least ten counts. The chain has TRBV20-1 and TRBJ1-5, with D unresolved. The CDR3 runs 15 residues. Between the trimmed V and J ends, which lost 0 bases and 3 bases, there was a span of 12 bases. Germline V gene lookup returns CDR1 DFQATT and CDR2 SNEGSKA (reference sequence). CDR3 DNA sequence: TGCAGTGCTAGAGAGGGGAATCCCTTCAATCAGCCCCAGCATTTT. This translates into CSAREGNPFNQPQHF.

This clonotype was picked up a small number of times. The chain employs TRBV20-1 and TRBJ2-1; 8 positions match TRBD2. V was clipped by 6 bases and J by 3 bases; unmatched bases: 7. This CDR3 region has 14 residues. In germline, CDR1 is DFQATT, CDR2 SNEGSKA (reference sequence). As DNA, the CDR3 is TGCAGTGCCCCCCGCGGGGGGAACTACAATGAGCAGTTCTTC. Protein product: CSAPRGGNYNEQFF.

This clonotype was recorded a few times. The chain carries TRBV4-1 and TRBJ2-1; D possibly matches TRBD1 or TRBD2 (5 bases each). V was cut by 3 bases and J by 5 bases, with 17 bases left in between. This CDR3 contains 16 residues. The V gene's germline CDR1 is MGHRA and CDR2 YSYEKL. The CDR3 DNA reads TGCGCCAGCAGCCAGAGGGTGAGGACAACCAACAATGAGCAGTTCTTC. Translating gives CASSQRVRTTNNEQFF.

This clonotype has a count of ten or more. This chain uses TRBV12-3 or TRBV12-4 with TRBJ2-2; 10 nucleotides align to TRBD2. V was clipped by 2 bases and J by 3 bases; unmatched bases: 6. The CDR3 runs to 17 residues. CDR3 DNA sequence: TGTGCCAGCAGTTTAAGAGCGGGAGGGCCGCACACCGGGGAGCTGTTTTTT. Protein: CASSLRAGGPHTGELFF.

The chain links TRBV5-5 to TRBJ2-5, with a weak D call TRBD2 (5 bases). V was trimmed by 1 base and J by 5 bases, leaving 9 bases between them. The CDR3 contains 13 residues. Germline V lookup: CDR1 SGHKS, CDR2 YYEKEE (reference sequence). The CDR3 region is CASSLTSLETQYF. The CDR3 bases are TGTGCCAGCAGCTTGACTAGTCTGGAGACCCAGTACTTC.

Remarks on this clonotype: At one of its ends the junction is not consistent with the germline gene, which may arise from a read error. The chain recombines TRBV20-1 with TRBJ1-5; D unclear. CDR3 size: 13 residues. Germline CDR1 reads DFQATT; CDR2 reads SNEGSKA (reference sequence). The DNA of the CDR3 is TGCAGCGCTATGGGGTTTAGCAATCAGCCCCAGCATTTT. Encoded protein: CSAMGFSNQPQHF.